The 22 T cell receptor beta chains reported below all come from one sample, sequenced in a study of T cells after posttransplantation cyclophosphamide. Cyclophosphamide on days +3 and +4 followed busulfan-fludarabine conditioning and a marrow graft. The repertoire was sequenced with immunoSEQ multiplex PCR; TCRdb's copy has only in-frame clones and lacks some. The sample shows about 19,000 clones, about 85% of them seen only once. The sample consisted of PBMCs, taken after allogeneic stem cell transplant with posttransplant cyclophosphamide. Every receptor here comes from a female patient between 35 and 55 years old who received an allogeneic stem cell transplant from a related donor, was CMV-positive, and had no GVHD. Some T cells may trace back to the graft donor.

The rearrangement links TRBV6-4 to TRBJ2-2; 12 bases agree with TRBD2. The CDR3 spans 18 residues. Trimming cost V 4 bases and J 1 base; bases outside gene matches: 7. CDR1 is MRHNA, CDR2 SNTAGT, per germline. The CDR3 nucleotides read TGTGCCAGCAGTGTGCTAGCGGGAGGGCCCGAGAACACCGGGGAGCTGTTTTTT. Its translation is CASSVLAGGPENTGELFF.

J is TRBJ2-7 and V is TRBV9; perhaps TRBD1 as D (6 bases). Trimming stripped 3 bases from V and 0 bases from J, with 10 bases between. CDR3 size: 14 residues. The V gene's germline CDR1 is SGDLS and CDR2 YYNGEE. CDR3 protein: CASSGGQLSYEQYF. CDR3 nucleotide sequence: TGTGCCAGCAGCGGTGGACAGCTCTCCTACGAGCAGTACTTC.

The V gene is TRBV9, the J gene TRBJ2-7; 8 positions agree with TRBD1. Unmatched junction bases numbered 8, after V lost 3 bases and J lost 3 bases. This CDR3 contains 15 residues. Germline V gene lookup returns CDR1 SGDLS and CDR2 YYNGEE. The chain's CDR3 is CASSAKGQASYEQYF. CDR3 bases: TGTGCCAGCAGCGCTAAGGGACAGGCAAGCTACGAGCAGTACTTC.

CDR3 sequence reads: CASSSTGTGRYEQYF. The CDR3 coding sequence is TGTGCCAGCAGTTCTACCGGGACAGGGCGCTACGAGCAGTACTTC. The chain uses TRBV27 and TRBJ2-7; the match to TRBD1 covers 9 bases. The germline V gene has CDR1 MNHEY and CDR2 SMNVEV (reference sequence). The CDR3 sequence is 15 residues long. Trimming removed 4 bases from V and 3 bases from J; junction bases left unmatched: 7.

This rearrangement joins TRBV30 to TRBJ2-7, with 8 bases that match TRBD1. Trimming cost V 2 bases and J 2 bases; bases outside gene matches: 5. The CDR3 sequence is 14 residues long. Per germline, CDR1 GTSNPN and CDR2 SVGIG (reference sequence). For the CDR3, the DNA is TGTGCCTGGAGTCCCTCGGGACAGGCCTACGAGCAGTACTTC. Its translation is CAWSPSGQAYEQYF.

CDR3 sequence reads: CASSPTSSSYNEQFF. For the CDR3, the DNA is TGTGCCAGCAGCCCCACCTCGAGCTCCTACAATGAGCAGTTCTTC. J is TRBJ2-1 and V is TRBV7-6; no reliable D call. Germline CDR1 SGHVS, CDR2 FNYEAQ. There are 15 residues in the CDR3. The V and J ends lost 5 bases and 0 bases respectively, with 11 bases between them.

The chain joins TRBV7-2 to TRBJ2-7; 9 bases are a match to TRBD2. Germline V lookup: CDR1 SGHTA, CDR2 FQGNSA. CDR3 length: 15 amino acids. Trimming at V came to 1 base and at J to 3 bases, leaving 4 bases not matched to a gene. CDR3 residues: CASSLGTSVFYEQYF. Written as DNA, the CDR3 is TGTGCCAGCAGCTTAGGGACTAGCGTTTTCTACGAGCAGTACTTC.

This clone was observed a few times. CDR3: CASSQDRVYGYTF. In DNA form, the CDR3 reads TGTGCCAGCAGTCAGGACAGGGTGTATGGCTACACCTTC. The rearrangement uses TRBV25-1 and TRBJ1-2; TRBD1 matches 8 bases. Germline V gene sequence: CDR1 MGHDK, CDR2 SYGVNS. CDR3 size: 13 residues. The V segment lost 5 bases and the J segment 5 bases; nucleotides outside the gene matches: 4.

This clone was picked up one time. CDR3: CASTDESGSGYIQYF. The CDR3 DNA reads TGTGCCAGCACCGACGAGAGCGGGAGTGGGTACATTCAGTACTTC. The rearrangement links TRBV7-9 to TRBJ2-4, with TRBD2 identical over 8 bases. The length of the CDR3 is 15 residues. V was clipped by 7 bases and J by 8 bases; unmatched bases: 13. Germline CDR1 reads SEHNR; CDR2 reads FQNEAQ (reference sequence).

V is TRBV7-2 and J is TRBJ2-7, with TRBD1 matching over 8 bases. V lost 4 bases to trimming and J lost 4 bases; unmatched junction nucleotides: 6. The germline gives CDR1 SGHTA, CDR2 FQGNSA. The CDR3 sequence is 14 residues long. CDR3 protein: CASSSDRVSYEQYF. The CDR3 bases are TGTGCCAGCAGCTCGGACAGGGTATCGTACGAGCAGTACTTC.

The chain couples TRBV7-9 to TRBJ1-2, with 8 bases aligning to TRBD1. Germline V gene data show CDR1 as SEHNR and CDR2 as FQNEAQ (reference sequence). The CDR3 is made up of 14 amino acids. The V segment lost 5 bases and the J segment 4 bases; nucleotides outside the gene matches: 6. CDR3 DNA sequence: TGTGCCAGCAGCACAGGACAGGGAGGCTATGGCTACACCTTC. It codes for CASSTGQGGYGYTF.

The chain employs TRBV6-6 and TRBJ2-1; the match to TRBD2 covers 10 bases. J lost 9 bases, V lost 2 bases, and 10 bases had no gene match. CDR1 is MNHNY, CDR2 SVGAGI, per germline (reference sequence). The CDR3 is made up of 16 amino acids. The CDR3 DNA reads TGTGCCAGCAGTTACACCGCGGGACTAGCGAGAAGTGAGCAGTTCTTC. It translates to CASSYTAGLARSEQFF.

V usage is TRBV7-9 and J usage is TRBJ1-5, with 7 positions matching TRBD1. CDR1 is SEHNR and CDR2 is FQNEAQ in the germline V gene (reference sequence). The CDR3 extends over 15 amino acids. J gave up 0 bases and V 5 bases, and 4 bases lay outside the gene matches. DNA for the CDR3: TGTGCCAGCAGCCCCAGGGGGAGTAGCAATCAGCCCCAGCATTTT. Its translation is CASSPRGSSNQPQHF.

This clone has only a few counts. The CDR3 DNA follows: TGTGCCAGCAGGCGCAGGGGGCGGGTTCAGCCCCAGCATTTT. Translating it yields CASRRRGRVQPQHF. The genes are TRBV28 and TRBJ1-5; 8 bases are a match to TRBD1. The ends lost 6 bases at V and 6 bases at J; junction bases unmatched: 7. The CDR3 totals 14 residues. CDR1 MDHEN and CDR2 SYDVKM come from the germline V gene.

The rearrangement links TRBV7-9 to TRBJ2-7, with TRBD1 matching over 7 bases. J lost 2 bases, V lost 2 bases, and 9 bases had no gene match. Germline-derived CDR1 and CDR2 are SEHNR and FQNEAQ (reference sequence). The length of the CDR3 is 16 residues. For the CDR3, the DNA is TGTGCCAGCAGCTTACCAAGACAGGGAAAAACCTACGAGCAGTACTTC. This encodes CASSLPRQGKTYEQYF.

The V call is TRBV25-1, the J call TRBJ1-1, with D possibly matching TRBD1 (5 bases). The CDR3 totals 15 residues. The germline gives CDR1 MGHDK, CDR2 SYGVNS. Between the trimmed V and J ends, which lost 1 base and 4 bases, there was a span of 13 bases. This CDR3 is CASSESPPGSTEAFF. The DNA for the CDR3 is TGTGCCAGCAGTGAATCACCCCCAGGGTCCACTGAAGCTTTCTTT.

V gene TRBV29-1 combines with J gene TRBJ1-1, with D possibly being TRBD1 (5 bases). This CDR3 has 12 residues. The V end lost 8 bases, the J end lost 4 bases, and 14 bases lay between the germline ends. CDR1 and CDR2 (germline): SQVTM, ANQGSEA. In DNA form, the CDR3 reads TGCAGCTCCGGGGGGGGTAGCACTGAAGCTTTCTTT. Translated: CSSGGGSTEAFF.

V and J are TRBV5-1 and TRBJ2-2, with 8 bases matching TRBD2. Germline values: CDR1 SGHRS, CDR2 YFSETQ. The CDR3 sequence is 16 residues long. V was clipped by 4 bases and J by 1 base; unmatched bases: 6. CDR3 region: CASSPEGTRNTGELFF. The CDR3 coding sequence is TGCGCCAGCAGCCCGGAGGGGACTAGGAACACCGGGGAGCTGTTTTTT. The entire variable domain, with the rest obtained from reference TRBV5-1 and TRBJ2-2, is as follows: KAGVTQTPRYLIKTRGQQVTLSCSPISGHRSVSWYQQTPGQGLQFLFEYFSETQRNKGNFPGRFSGRQFSNSRSEMNVSTLELGDSALYLCASSPEGTRNTGELFFGEGSRLTVL.

This chain joins TRBV7-2 and TRBJ2-6; D unresolved. Germline values: CDR1 SGHTA, CDR2 FQGNSA. The V end lost 7 bases, the J end lost 2 bases, and 9 bases lay between the germline ends. CDR3 length equals 14 residues. The CDR3, as DNA: TGTGCCAGCACCGCAGAAGCTGGGGCCAACGTCCTGACTTTC. It translates to CASTAEAGANVLTF.

This rearrangement joins TRBV5-1 to TRBJ2-2, with no clear D. The CDR3 length is 13 residues. The V gene's germline CDR1 is SGHRS and CDR2 YFSETQ. V lost 4 bases and J 3 bases, leaving 7 bases between the germline ends. The CDR3 here is CASSPSDTGELFF. The CDR3 nucleotides are TGCGCCAGCAGCCCCTCGGACACCGGGGAGCTGTTTTTT.

The rearrangement uses TRBV15 and TRBJ2-7; TRBD2 agrees at 11 bases. CDR1 is LNHNV, CDR2 YYDKDF, per germline (reference sequence). J gave up 6 bases and V 1 base, and 2 bases lay outside the gene matches. This CDR3 region has 14 residues. In DNA, the CDR3 is TGTGCCACCAGCAGAGCACTAGCGGGAGCCGAGCAGTACTTC. Translation: CATSRALAGAEQYF.

V is TRBV7-9 and J is TRBJ2-7; D is perhaps TRBD1 (6 bases). The CDR3 is 14 residues long. The V and J ends lost 1 base and 3 bases respectively, with 10 bases between them. CDR1 is SEHNR, CDR2 FQNEAQ, per germline (reference sequence). The CDR3 DNA reads as TGTGCCAGCAGCTTAGGGACAGCTAGCTACGAGCAGTACTTC. Amino acids: CASSLGTASYEQYF.